The T cell receptor (beta chain) under discussion was sequenced for a study of blood T cell repertoires in COVID-19. Using immunoSEQ multiplex PCR, the repertoire was profiled, and TCRdb retains in-frame clones only, with some absent. Of 240,000 or so clones in the sample, roughly 85% were seen once. The V and J ends lost 4 bases and 3 bases, in that order; junction bases with no gene match: 5. This CDR3 region has 15 residues. The germline CDR1 and CDR2 sequences are LGHDT and YNNKEL (reference sequence). Sequencing used peripheral blood. The rearrangement links TRBV3-1 (or the pseudogene TRBV3-2) to TRBJ2-7; 11 nucleotides align to TRBD2. The sequence was collected from a young woman with acute or convalescent COVID-19. The CDR3 loop is CASSPTSGIYYEQYF. CDR3 DNA sequence: TGTGCCAGCAGCCCGACTAGCGGGATATACTACGAGCAGTACTTC.